This T cell receptor beta chain came from a study of technical replicates of blood from a few donors. The table came from immunoSEQ multiplex PCR; TCRdb's copy has only in-frame clones and leaves some out. The profile shows tens of thousands of clones, roughly 92% of them singletons. V shed 0 bases, J shed 2 bases, and the junction held 1 base outside the gene matches. Germline assignment: CDR1 ENHRY and CDR2 SYGVKD. This CDR3 spans 15 amino acids. The rearrangement joins TRBV10-3 to TRBJ2-1; 7 bases are shared with TRBD1. This clonotype originated in a human donor in good health. Material for sequencing was T cells isolated from PBMCs. The CDR3 here is CAISESGGPYNEQFF. The DNA for the CDR3 is TGTGCCATCAGTGAGTCAGGGGGCCCCTACAATGAGCAGTTCTTC.